A selection of T cell receptor beta chains follows, all from one sample in a study of cytomegalovirus exposure and HLA in healthy donors. Here immunoSEQ multiplex PCR was the method, and the copy in TCRdb shows in-frame clones only, minus some. The profile shows some 150,000 clones, over 70% of them singletons. Sequencing was done on a sample of PBMCs. The source is a female donor in good health and CMV-seronegative. Each CDR3 is given with its conserved first and last residue.

V	J	CDR3
TRBV7-3	TRBJ2-3	CASSQGLLPTDTQYF
TRBV11-2	TRBJ1-2	CASQGLDYGYTF
TRBV28	TRBJ1-2	CASQGLYGYTF
TRBV6-4	TRBJ2-7	CARNHDRDYEQYF
TRBV29-1	TRBJ1-1	CSVGQTNTEAFF
TRBV21-1	TRBJ2-3	CASSPPGLARPPSTQYF
TRBV5-6	TRBJ1-4	CASSLWSGQVNEKLFF
TRBV7-9	TRBJ1-5	CASSREGTRGEPQHF
TRBV10-3	TRBJ2-5	CAISSGGQETQYF
TRBV7-9	TRBJ2-2	CASSLSGRAGELFF
TRBV7-9	TRBJ1-2	CASTQLGGTGAVNYGYTF
TRBV6-4	TRBJ1-1	CASSDSTGGNTEAFF
TRBV28	TRBJ2-7	CASSSSGTGSYEQYF
TRBV7-2	TRBJ2-7	CASSLRGQSYEQYF
TRBV5-1	TRBJ2-7	CASSNTLAGAYGDEQYF
TRBV29-1	TRBJ2-6	CSVLNRLQGSGANVLTF
TRBV4-1	TRBJ2-1	CASSQDNGGVIDEQFF
TRBV7-3	TRBJ1-2	CASSLGTGPSGGYTF
TRBV27	TRBJ1-6	CASSTDRVNSPLHF
TRBV6-1	TRBJ2-1	CASSELAGGYNEQFF
TRBV5-1	TRBJ2-3	CASRKGLAGAGTDTQYF
TRBV7-9	TRBJ2-7	CASSPDSGLEQYF
TRBV7-3	TRBJ2-3	CASSPGEAGEITDTQYF
TRBV2	TRBJ2-7	CASSDDRQGEQYF
TRBV30	TRBJ1-1	CAWSPGYTEAFF
TRBV28	TRBJ2-7	CASSLGTSGLKQYF
TRBV19	TRBJ1-1	CASSIVGGVNTEAFF
TRBV4-2	TRBJ2-5	CASSRDGRAWGQETQYF
TRBV7-2	TRBJ1-2	CASSLVDGPRDYGYTF
TRBV30	TRBJ1-1	CAWSPVGSTEAFF
TRBV28	TRBJ1-3	CASSFPGAGNTIYF
TRBV19	TRBJ1-1	CASSILGADPDTEAFF
TRBV6-4	TRBJ2-1	CASSEGPNNEQFF
TRBV6-5	TRBJ2-7	CASTPYTYEQYF
TRBV6-5	TRBJ1-2	CASSGQNGYTF
TRBV7-2	TRBJ2-5	CASSLDIPREQETQYF
TRBV5-1	TRBJ1-4	CASSLGGPGEKLFF
TRBV30	TRBJ2-5	CAWILRQGGETQYF
TRBV4-1	TRBJ1-1	CASREGERANTEAFF
TRBV28	TRBJ2-6	CASTPGTGFIGSAGANVLTF
TRBV28	TRBJ2-7	CASSSRPGLAGGQSLLEQYF
TRBV7-8	TRBJ2-7	CASSYGGQGTSYEQYF
TRBV5-1	TRBJ2-5	CASSPTGGRGETQYF
TRBV19	TRBJ1-3	CASRRTGYENTIYF